Each of the 26 T cell receptor beta chains below was sequenced from the same sample in a study of control samples from healthy donors and cancer patients. Here immunoSEQ multiplex PCR was the method, and the copy in TCRdb shows in-frame clones only, minus some. The sample holds approximately 190,000 clones. The sequencing input was blood. The receptors were sampled from a woman aged 30 to 39 in good health.

The chain links TRBV2 to TRBJ1-1; 10 bases match TRBD1. CDR3 length: 14 residues. Looked up from germline, CDR1 is SNHLY and CDR2 is FYNNEI. Losses at the gene ends were 11 bases for V and 5 bases for J; bases not matched to a gene: 11. Here the CDR3 reads CAGGTGAARTEAFF. As DNA, the CDR3 is TGTGCCGGAGGGACAGGGGCCGCAAGAACTGAAGCTTTCTTT.

CDR3 sequence reads: CASSLTGFRGYTF. DNA for the CDR3: TGTGCCAGCAGCTTAACAGGGTTTCGTGGCTACACCTTC. The rearrangement links TRBV7-2 to TRBJ1-2; a possible D gene is TRBD1 (6 bases). This CDR3 is built from 13 residues. CDR1 is SGHTA and CDR2 is FQGNSA in the germline V gene. Trimming removed 2 bases at V and 7 bases at J, with 11 bases between.

The rearrangement joins TRBV18 to TRBJ1-1; D perhaps matches TRBD1 (6 bases). This CDR3 has 14 residues. Germline V lookup: CDR1 KGHSH, CDR2 LQKENI. V was clipped by 6 bases and J by 1 base, with 12 bases between them. CDR3 nucleotides: TGTGCCAGCTCGCAGGGGACCGGGAACACTGAAGCTTTCTTT. As protein: CASSQGTGNTEAFF.

The chain combines TRBV7-8 with TRBJ1-5; tentatively, D is TRBD1 (6 bases). Trimming took 10 bases from V and 5 from J, leaving 18 bases between them. CDR1 and CDR2 (germline): SGHVS, FQNEAQ. CDR3 length equals 14 residues. This CDR3 is CATQGQQGDQPQHF. Here the CDR3 DNA reads TGTGCCACCCAAGGGCAACAGGGAGATCAGCCCCAGCATTTT.

This chain joins TRBV10-2 and TRBJ1-1; 11 bases are shared with TRBD1. Trimming at V came to 4 bases and at J to 7 bases, leaving 2 bases not matched to a gene. Looked up from germline, CDR1 is WSHSY and CDR2 is SAAADI. The CDR3 runs 13 residues. The DNA for the CDR3 is TGCGCCAGCAGTGGGACAGGGGGCATTGAAGCTTTCTTT. It is translated as CASSGTGGIEAFF.

The chain links TRBV9 to TRBJ1-2; no clear D gene. CDR1 SGDLS and CDR2 YYNGEE come from the germline V gene. The CDR3 is 15 residues long. V lost 0 bases, J lost 4 bases, and 13 bases lay in between. For the CDR3, the DNA is TGTGCCAGCAGCGTAGGAAATCGAGCGATCTATGGCTACACCTTC. This encodes CASSVGNRAIYGYTF. Full variable domain (rest looked up from reference TRBV9 and TRBJ1-2): DSGVTQTPKHLITATGQRVTLRCSPRSGDLSVYWYQQSLDQGLQFLIQYYNGEERAKGNILERFSAQQFPDLHSELNLSSLELGDSALYFCASSVGNRAIYGYTFGSGTRLTVV.

CDR3 coding DNA: TGTGCCAGCAGCTTCGAGCAGGGGGAAGAAAAACTGTTTTTT. It translates to CASSFEQGEEKLFF. The rearrangement uses TRBV7-9 and TRBJ1-4; 7 bases fit TRBD1. In germline, CDR1 is SEHNR, CDR2 FQNEAQ (reference sequence). The CDR3 is made up of 14 amino acids. After removal of 3 bases from V and 8 bases from J, the junction contained 6 bases not matched to a gene.

The genes are TRBV15 and TRBJ2-7, with D possibly TRBD1 on 5 matching bases. V dropped 5 bases and J dropped 1 base, with 9 bases sitting between them. Germline CDR1 is LNHNV and CDR2 is YYDKDF (reference sequence). The CDR3 has 13 amino acids. The CDR3 DNA follows: TGTGCCACCAGCCACAGGAGTTCCTACGAGCAGTACTTC. It encodes CATSHRSSYEQYF.

This chain links TRBV6-5 with TRBJ1-1, with unresolved D. Between the trimmed V and J ends, which lost 0 bases and 4 bases, there was a span of 15 bases. Germline loops: CDR1 MNHEY, CDR2 SVGAGI. The CDR3 is 16 amino acids. CDR3 sequence reads: CASSYSTDDVGTEAFF. In DNA, the CDR3 is TGTGCCAGCAGTTACTCGACGGACGACGTGGGCACTGAAGCTTTCTTT.

In regard to this clone: Within the sample, other DNA sequences also encode this same CDR3. This chain joins TRBV3-1 (or the pseudogene TRBV3-2) and TRBJ1-6; D remains ambiguous. The V end was cut by 0 bases, the J end by 9 bases, with 6 bases between. Germline CDR1 reads LGHDT; CDR2 reads YNNKEL (reference sequence). This CDR3 spans 13 amino acids. The DNA of the CDR3 is TGTGCCAGCAGCCAAGATTCAGGTTCACCCCTCCACTTT. This sequence encodes CASSQDSGSPLHF.

Here the CDR3 DNA reads TGTGCCAGCAGCACCTTAGACTATGGCTACACCTTC. The encoded protein is CASSTLDYGYTF. This sequence joins TRBV28 and TRBJ1-2, with D uncertain. The V gene's germline CDR1 is MDHEN and CDR2 SYDVKM. V shed 6 bases and J shed 3 bases, with 8 bases lying between them. The CDR3 runs 12 residues.

V gene TRBV7-6 combines with J gene TRBJ2-1; possible D gene TRBD1, 5 bases. The CDR3 contains 15 residues. Germline values: CDR1 SGHVS, CDR2 FNYEAQ. The V end was cut by 4 bases, the J end by 8 bases, with 18 bases between. CDR3 sequence reads: CASSSPDIGDYEQFF. The CDR3 DNA reads TGTGCCAGCAGCTCCCCGGACATAGGGGATTATGAGCAGTTCTTC.

The rearrangement joins TRBV6-1 to TRBJ2-6, with 9 bases identical to TRBD1. The V gene end was trimmed by 0 bases and the J gene end by 0 bases; junction bases not matched to a gene: 6. There are 19 residues in the CDR3. CDR1 and CDR2 (germline): MNHNS, SASEGT. This CDR3 reads CASSEARGTGSSGANVLTF. The CDR3 DNA follows: TGTGCCAGCAGTGAAGCGCGGGGGACAGGGTCCTCTGGGGCCAACGTCCTGACTTTC.

The chain has TRBV5-5 and TRBJ1-3; D gene uncertain. CDR3 length: 14 residues. V was trimmed by 4 bases and J by 4 bases, leaving 12 bases between them. Germline V gene data show CDR1 as SGHKS and CDR2 as YYEKEE (reference sequence). For the CDR3, the DNA is TGTGCCAGCAGCCGACCGGACGGCGGAAACACCATATATTTT. Its translation is CASSRPDGGNTIYF.

The chain uses TRBV7-8 and TRBJ2-7; D ambiguous. V lost 5 bases to trimming and J lost 1 base, with 18 bases between them. Germline V gene data show CDR1 as SGHVS and CDR2 as FQNEAQ. CDR3 length: 16 amino acids. The CDR3, as DNA: TGTGCCAGCAGCGTTTTGCCCAAGGGCAGTTCCTACGAGCAGTACTTC. It specifies CASSVLPKGSSYEQYF.

The rearrangement links TRBV28 to TRBJ2-3, with no clear D. There are 13 residues in the CDR3. Germline CDR1 reads MDHEN; CDR2 reads SYDVKM. The V end was cut by 5 bases, the J end by 5 bases, with 11 bases between. DNA for the CDR3: TGTGCCAGCAGTCGACCGGCCGGAGATACGCAGTATTTT. Protein product: CASSRPAGDTQYF.

V is TRBV3-1 (or the pseudogene TRBV3-2) and J is TRBJ2-7; D may be TRBD2 (6 bases). CDR1 and CDR2 from the germline V gene are LGHDT and YNNKEL (reference sequence). V was shortened by 4 bases and J by 0 bases, with 7 bases between the two germline ends. The CDR3 spans 13 residues. In nucleotides, the CDR3 is TGTGCCAGCAGCCCGGGGGTCTCCTACGAGCAGTACTTC. Its translation is CASSPGVSYEQYF.

This chain links TRBV28 with TRBJ1-1; D is possibly TRBD1 (6 bases). This CDR3 has 13 amino acids. Germline loops: CDR1 MDHEN, CDR2 SYDVKM. Between the trimmed V and J ends, which lost 10 bases and 6 bases, there was a span of 18 bases. CDR3: CATGQLRRAEAFF. CDR3 in DNA: TGTGCCACAGGACAGTTACGCAGGGCTGAAGCTTTCTTT.

The rearrangement joins TRBV18 to TRBJ2-2; D is unresolved. Germline V gene lookup returns CDR1 KGHSH and CDR2 LQKENI. The CDR3 runs 15 residues. The V gene lost 3 bases and the J gene lost 0 bases, with 8 bases spanning the gap. The CDR3 reads CASSPSTANTGELFF. DNA of the CDR3: TGTGCCAGCTCACCCTCGACGGCGAACACCGGGGAGCTGTTTTTT. The full variable domain, its missing parts supplied by reference TRBV18 and TRBJ2-2, is NAGVMQNPRHLVRRRGQEARLRCSPMKGHSHVYWYRQLPEEGLKFMVYLQKENIIDESGMPKERFSAEFPKEGPSILRIQQVVRGDSAAYFCASSPSTANTGELFFGEGSRLTVL.

J is TRBJ2-7 and V is TRBV11-2; D may be TRBD2 (5 bases). Deletions cut 4 bases from V and 4 bases from J, with 14 bases between. The CDR3 is 14 residues long. CDR1 SGHAT and CDR2 FQNNGV come from the germline V gene. CDR3 sequence reads: CASSYPGTRYEQYF. Here the CDR3 DNA reads TGTGCCAGCAGCTACCCGGGAACGAGGTACGAGCAGTACTTC.

J is TRBJ2-5 and V is TRBV28; D tentatively reads TRBD1 or TRBD2 (5 bases each). CDR3 length equals 16 residues. The V end lost 5 bases, the J end lost 3 bases, and 19 bases lay between the germline ends. Germline V gene data show CDR1 as MDHEN and CDR2 as SYDVKM. The CDR3 is CASSPPWGRLKETQYF. The CDR3 nucleotides read TGTGCCAGCAGTCCGCCCTGGGGACGGTTGAAAGAGACCCAGTACTTC.

V is TRBV11-2 and J is TRBJ2-2; 10 nucleotides align to TRBD2. The CDR3 loop spans 16 amino acids. Germline-derived CDR1 and CDR2 are SGHAT and FQNNGV. Trimming removed 11 bases from V and 5 bases from J; junction bases left unmatched: 14. In nucleotides, the CDR3 is TGTGCCTGCCGGGGACTAGCGCTAAAGAAGACCGGGGAGCTGTTTTTT. Its protein is CACRGLALKKTGELFF.

The V call is TRBV5-1, the J call TRBJ2-7, with a possible D match to TRBD1 (5 bases). CDR1 and CDR2 from the germline V gene are SGHRS and YFSETQ. The CDR3 contains 13 residues. Between the trimmed V and J ends, which lost 4 bases and 4 bases, there was a span of 12 bases. This CDR3 reads CASSADTSYEQYF. Here the CDR3 DNA reads TGCGCCAGCAGCGCGGACACTTCTTACGAGCAGTACTTC.

The chain recombines TRBV18 with TRBJ1-1; 8 bases agree with TRBD1. The V gene's germline CDR1 is KGHSH and CDR2 LQKENI. With 6 bases clipped from V and 2 bases from J, the junction kept 8 bases outside the gene matches. There are 15 residues in the CDR3. CDR3 loop: CASSPTDRANTEAFF. CDR3 sequence (DNA): TGTGCCAGCTCCCCTACGGACAGGGCAAACACTGAAGCTTTCTTT.

As regards this clone: The same CDR3 is also encoded by other DNA sequences in this sample. The chain employs TRBV6-1 and TRBJ1-2; TRBD1 is a possible D gene (5 bases). This CDR3 is 15 amino acids long. Deletions cut 1 base from V and 5 bases from J, with 14 bases between. Germline CDR1 reads MNHNS; CDR2 reads SASEGT. CDR3 region: CASSEGRGRGYGYTF. For the CDR3, the DNA is TGTGCCAGCAGTGAAGGTCGTGGGAGGGGATATGGCTACACCTTC.

The genes are TRBV2 and TRBJ1-1, with a tentative D call TRBD1 (5 bases). The CDR3 is 18 residues long. Looked up from germline, CDR1 is SNHLY and CDR2 is FYNNEI. V shed 9 bases and J shed 7 bases, with 33 bases lying between them. The CDR3 DNA reads as TGTGCCAGGGCCAGGGAGCAGGCGCAGGGTGGGAATTTTATTGAAGCTTTCTTT. It is translated as CARAREQAQGGNFIEAFF.